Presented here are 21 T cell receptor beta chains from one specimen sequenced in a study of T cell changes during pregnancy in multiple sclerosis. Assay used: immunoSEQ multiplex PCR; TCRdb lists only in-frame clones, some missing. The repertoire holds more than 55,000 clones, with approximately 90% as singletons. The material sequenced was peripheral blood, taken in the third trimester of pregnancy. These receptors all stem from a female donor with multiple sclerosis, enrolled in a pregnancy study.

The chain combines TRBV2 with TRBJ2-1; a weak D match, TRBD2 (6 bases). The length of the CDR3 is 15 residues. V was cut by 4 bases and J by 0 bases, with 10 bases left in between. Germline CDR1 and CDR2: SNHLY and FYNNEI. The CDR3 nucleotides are TGTGCCAGCAGTGGACTAGTCGGCTCCTACAATGAGCAGTTCTTC. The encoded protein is CASSGLVGSYNEQFF.

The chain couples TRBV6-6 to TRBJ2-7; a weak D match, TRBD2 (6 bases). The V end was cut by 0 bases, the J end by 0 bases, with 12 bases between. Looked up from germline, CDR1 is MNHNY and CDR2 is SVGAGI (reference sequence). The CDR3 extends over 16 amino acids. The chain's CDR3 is CASSYSPSAYSYEQYF. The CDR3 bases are TGTGCCAGCAGTTACTCGCCTAGCGCATACTCCTACGAGCAGTACTTC.

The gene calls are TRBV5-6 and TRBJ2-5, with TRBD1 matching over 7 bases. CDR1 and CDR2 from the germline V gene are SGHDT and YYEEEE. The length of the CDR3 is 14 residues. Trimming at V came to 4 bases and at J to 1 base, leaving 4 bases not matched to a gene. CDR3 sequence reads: CASSQTGSQETQYF. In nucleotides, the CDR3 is TGTGCCAGCAGCCAGACAGGGTCCCAAGAGACCCAGTACTTC.

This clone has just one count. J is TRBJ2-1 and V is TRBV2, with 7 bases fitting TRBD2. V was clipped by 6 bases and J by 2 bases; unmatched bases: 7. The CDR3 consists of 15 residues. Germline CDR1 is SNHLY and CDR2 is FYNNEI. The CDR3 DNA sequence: TGTGCCAGCAGCCTAGGGGAGGGAGCCTACAATGAGCAGTTCTTC. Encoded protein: CASSLGEGAYNEQFF. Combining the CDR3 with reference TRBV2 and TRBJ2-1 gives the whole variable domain EPEVTQTPSHQVTQMGQEVILRCVPISNHLYFYWYRQILGQKVEFLVSFYNNEISEKSEIFDDQFSVERPDGSNFTLKIRSTKLEDSAMYFCASSLGEGAYNEQFFGPGTRLTVL.

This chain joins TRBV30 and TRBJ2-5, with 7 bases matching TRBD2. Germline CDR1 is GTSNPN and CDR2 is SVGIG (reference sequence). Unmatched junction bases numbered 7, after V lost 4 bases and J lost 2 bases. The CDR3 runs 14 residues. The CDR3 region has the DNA TGTGCCTGGATAGCTAGCGGTGCTCAAGAGACCCAGTACTTC. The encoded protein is CAWIASGAQETQYF.

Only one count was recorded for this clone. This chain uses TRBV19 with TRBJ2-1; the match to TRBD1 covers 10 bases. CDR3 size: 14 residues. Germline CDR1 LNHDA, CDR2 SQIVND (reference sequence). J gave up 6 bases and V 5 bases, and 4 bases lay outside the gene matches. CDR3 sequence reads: CASSSGQGTNEQFF. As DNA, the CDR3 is TGTGCCAGTAGTTCGGGACAGGGGACCAATGAGCAGTTCTTC.

The CDR3 DNA reads as TGTGCCAGCAGTGGCCTAGCGGGAGCTGGGGGGGAGCAGTACTTC. It is translated as CASSGLAGAGGEQYF. The rearrangement joins TRBV2 to TRBJ2-7, with TRBD2 identical over 10 bases. CDR1 is SNHLY, CDR2 FYNNEI, per germline. J lost 7 bases, V lost 4 bases, and 10 bases had no gene match. This CDR3 region has 15 residues.

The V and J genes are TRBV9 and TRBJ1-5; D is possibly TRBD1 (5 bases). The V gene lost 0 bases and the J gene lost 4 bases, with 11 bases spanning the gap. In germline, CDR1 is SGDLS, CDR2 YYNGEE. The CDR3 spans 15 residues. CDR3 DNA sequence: TGTGCCAGCAGCGTAGGTTCGGGGGGAAATCAGCCCCAGCATTTT. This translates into CASSVGSGGNQPQHF.

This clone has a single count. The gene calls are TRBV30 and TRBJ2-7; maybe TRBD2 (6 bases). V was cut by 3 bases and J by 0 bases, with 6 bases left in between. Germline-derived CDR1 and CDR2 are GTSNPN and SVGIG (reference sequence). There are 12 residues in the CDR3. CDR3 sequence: CAWRGGSYEQYF. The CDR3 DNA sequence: TGTGCCTGGAGGGGGGGCTCCTACGAGCAGTACTTC.

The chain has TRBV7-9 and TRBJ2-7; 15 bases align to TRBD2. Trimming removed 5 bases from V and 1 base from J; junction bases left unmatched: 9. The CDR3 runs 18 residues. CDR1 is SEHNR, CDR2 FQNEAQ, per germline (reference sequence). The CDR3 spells CASSPSGTSGRQSYEQYF. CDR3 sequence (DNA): TGTGCCAGCAGCCCTAGTGGGACTAGCGGGAGGCAGTCCTACGAGCAGTACTTC.

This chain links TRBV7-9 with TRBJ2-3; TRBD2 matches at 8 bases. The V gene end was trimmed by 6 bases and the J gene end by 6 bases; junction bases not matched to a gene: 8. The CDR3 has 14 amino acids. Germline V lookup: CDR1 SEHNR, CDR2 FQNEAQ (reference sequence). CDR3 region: CASRLAGSSDTQYF. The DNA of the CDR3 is TGTGCCAGCAGGCTAGCGGGTTCATCGGATACGCAGTATTTT.

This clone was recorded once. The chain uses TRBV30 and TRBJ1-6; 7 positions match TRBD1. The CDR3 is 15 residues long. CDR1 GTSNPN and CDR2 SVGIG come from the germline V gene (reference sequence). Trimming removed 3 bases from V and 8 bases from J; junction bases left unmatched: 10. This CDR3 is CAWSADRVGDSPLHF. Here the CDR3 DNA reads TGTGCCTGGAGCGCTGACAGGGTTGGGGATTCACCCCTCCACTTT.

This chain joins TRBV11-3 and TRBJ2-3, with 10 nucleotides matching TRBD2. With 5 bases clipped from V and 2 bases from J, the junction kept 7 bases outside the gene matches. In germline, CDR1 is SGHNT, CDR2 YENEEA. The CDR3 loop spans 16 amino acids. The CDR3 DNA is TGTGCCAGCAGCCCCAGGACTAGCGGAATCACAGATACGCAGTATTTT. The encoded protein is CASSPRTSGITDTQYF. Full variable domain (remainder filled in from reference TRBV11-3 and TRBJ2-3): EAGVVQSPRYKIIEKKQPVAFWCNPISGHNTLYWYLQNLGQGPELLIRYENEEAVDDSQLPKDRFSAERLKGVDSTLKIQPAELGDSAVYLCASSPRTSGITDTQYFGPGTRLTVL.

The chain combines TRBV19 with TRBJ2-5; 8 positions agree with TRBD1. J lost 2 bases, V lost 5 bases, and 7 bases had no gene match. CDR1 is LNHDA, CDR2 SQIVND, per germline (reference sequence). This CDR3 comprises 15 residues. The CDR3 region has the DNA TGTGCCAGTAGTCTCATCGGGACAGGTCAAGAGACCCAGTACTTC. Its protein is CASSLIGTGQETQYF. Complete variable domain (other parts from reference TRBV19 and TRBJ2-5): DGGITQSPKYLFRKEGQNVTLSCEQNLNHDAMYWYRQDPGQGLRLIYYSQIVNDFQKGDIAEGYSVSREKKESFPLTVTSAQKNPTAFYLCASSLIGTGQETQYFGPGTRLLVL.

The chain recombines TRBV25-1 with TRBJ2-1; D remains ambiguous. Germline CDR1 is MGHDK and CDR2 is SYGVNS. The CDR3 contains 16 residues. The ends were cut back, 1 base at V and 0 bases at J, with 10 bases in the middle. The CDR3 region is CASSEFHGSSYNEQFF. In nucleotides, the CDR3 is TGTGCCAGCAGTGAATTCCACGGTAGCTCCTACAATGAGCAGTTCTTC.

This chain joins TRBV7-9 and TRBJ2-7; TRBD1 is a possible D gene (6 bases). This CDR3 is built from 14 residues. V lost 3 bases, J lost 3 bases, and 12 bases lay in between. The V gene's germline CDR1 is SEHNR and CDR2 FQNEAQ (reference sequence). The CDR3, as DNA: TGTGCCAGCAGCTTTAGCAGGGGAGACTACGAGCAGTACTTC. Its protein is CASSFSRGDYEQYF.

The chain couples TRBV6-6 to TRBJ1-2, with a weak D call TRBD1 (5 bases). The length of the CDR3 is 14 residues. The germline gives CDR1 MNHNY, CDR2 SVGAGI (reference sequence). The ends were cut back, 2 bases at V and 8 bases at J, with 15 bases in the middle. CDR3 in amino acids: CASSYGTEVGGYTF. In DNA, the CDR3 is TGTGCCAGCAGTTACGGGACTGAGGTGGGAGGCTACACCTTC.

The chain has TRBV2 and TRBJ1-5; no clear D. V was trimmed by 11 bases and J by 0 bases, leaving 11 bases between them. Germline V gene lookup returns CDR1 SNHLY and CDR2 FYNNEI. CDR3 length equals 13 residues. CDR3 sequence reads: CASDAGSNQPQHF. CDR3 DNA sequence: TGTGCCTCCGACGCGGGTAGCAATCAGCCCCAGCATTTT.

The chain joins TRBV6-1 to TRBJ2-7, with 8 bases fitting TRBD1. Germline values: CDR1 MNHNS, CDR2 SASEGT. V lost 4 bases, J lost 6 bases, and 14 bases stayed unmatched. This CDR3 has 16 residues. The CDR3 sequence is CASSALRTGHHREQYF. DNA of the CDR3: TGTGCCAGCAGTGCTCTCAGGACAGGGCACCACCGCGAGCAGTACTTC.

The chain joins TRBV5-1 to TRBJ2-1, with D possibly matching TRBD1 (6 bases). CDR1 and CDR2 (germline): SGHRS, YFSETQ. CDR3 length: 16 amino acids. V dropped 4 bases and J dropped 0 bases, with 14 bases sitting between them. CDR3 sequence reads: CASSTGQMSSYNEQFF. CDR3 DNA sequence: TGCGCCAGCAGCACCGGACAGATGAGCTCCTACAATGAGCAGTTCTTC.

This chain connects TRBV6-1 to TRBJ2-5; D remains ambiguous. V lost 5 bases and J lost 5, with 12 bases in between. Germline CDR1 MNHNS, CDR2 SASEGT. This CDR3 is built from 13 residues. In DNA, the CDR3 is TGTGCCAGCAGTTTTGCCGAGAGGGAGACCCAGTACTTC. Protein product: CASSFAERETQYF.